This passage covers 29 T cell receptor beta chains from one sample sequenced in a study of cytomegalovirus exposure and HLA in healthy donors. The study ran its PCR with 60 Vbeta and 13 Jbeta primers. This table comes from immunoSEQ multiplex PCR, and its TCRdb copy is limited to in-frame clones, with some not included. The sample records approximately 180,000 clones, about 80% being singletons. Material: PBMCs. These receptors came from a man aged 25-45 years in good health and CMV-seropositive.

The chain combines TRBV23-1 with TRBJ1-5, with a possible D match to TRBD1 (6 bases). TRBV23-1 is an open reading frame, and its role is uncertain. The V end was cut by 4 bases, the J end by 5 bases, with 12 bases between. The CDR3 is made up of 14 amino acids. The CDR3 sequence: CASSPRGKDQPQHF. DNA for the CDR3: TGCGCCAGCAGTCCCAGGGGCAAGGATCAGCCCCAGCATTTT.

The chain uses TRBV14 and TRBJ2-3; no clear D gene. CDR3 length: 14 residues. V was pared by 0 bases and J by 5 bases, with 9 bases between. Germline CDR1 SGHDN, CDR2 FVKESK. The CDR3 DNA reads as TGTGCCAGCAGCCAAGACATAGGAGTAGATACGCAGTATTTT. It specifies CASSQDIGVDTQYF.

This chain uses TRBV27 with TRBJ2-7; D unresolved. Trimming shortened V by 3 bases and J by 2 bases, and 8 bases separated the two germline ends. Germline assignment: CDR1 MNHEY and CDR2 SMNVEV (reference sequence). CDR3 length: 13 residues. For the CDR3, the DNA is TGTGCCAGCAGTTTTAATCAGGCCTACGAGCAGTACTTC. This codes for CASSFNQAYEQYF.

This clone was seen a single time. V gene TRBV2 combines with J gene TRBJ2-5, with 8 positions matching TRBD1. Germline V gives CDR1 SNHLY, CDR2 FYNNEI. V was clipped by 6 bases and J by 3 bases; unmatched bases: 9. This CDR3 region has 15 residues. The CDR3, as DNA: TGTGCCAGCAGCGAGACAGGGGCCCTAAAAGAGACCCAGTACTTC. This sequence encodes CASSETGALKETQYF.

In this sample, this clone turned up once. The chain couples TRBV7-3 to TRBJ2-1; D might be TRBD2 (6 bases). V was cut by 4 bases and J by 5 bases, with 12 bases left in between. This CDR3 spans 14 amino acids. CDR1 is SGHTA, CDR2 FQGTGA, per germline. CDR3 DNA sequence: TGTGCCAGCAGCTACTCGGGGGTTAACAATGAGCAGTTCTTC. It is translated as CASSYSGVNNEQFF. Looking up the rest from reference TRBV7-3 and TRBJ2-1 gives the full variable domain: GAGVSQTPSNKVTEKGKYVELRCDPISGHTALYWYRQSLGQGPEFLIYFQGTGAADDSGLPNDRFFAVRPEGSVSTLKIQRTERGDSAVYLCASSYSGVNNEQFFGPGTRLTVL.

The rearrangement joins TRBV19 to TRBJ1-2; 7 positions agree with TRBD1. CDR1 and CDR2 (germline): LNHDA, SQIVND (reference sequence). Trimming cost V 8 bases and J 6 bases; bases outside gene matches: 12. This CDR3 has 14 residues. The CDR3, as DNA: TGTGCCAGTGAGGGACAGCGACTTTTTAATGGCTACACCTTC. Translated: CASEGQRLFNGYTF.

The sample holds one count of this clone. This rearrangement joins TRBV23-1 to TRBJ2-1; a weak D match, TRBD2 (6 bases). TRBV23-1 is an open reading frame whose function is uncertain. Trimming stripped 0 bases from V and 3 bases from J, with 12 bases between. CDR3 size: 16 residues. CDR3 sequence reads: CASSQSLAGLYNEQFF. CDR3 nucleotide sequence: TGCGCCAGCAGTCAATCGTTGGCGGGACTCTACAATGAGCAGTTCTTC.

Notes on this clone: Within the sample, other DNA sequences also encode this same CDR3. The rearrangement links TRBV19 to TRBJ1-4, with 8 bases aligning to TRBD1. Looked up from germline, CDR1 is LNHDA and CDR2 is SQIVND (reference sequence). The CDR3 loop spans 15 amino acids. Germline trimming cut 1 base from V and 5 bases from J; bases unmatched to any gene: 3. The chain's CDR3 is CASSIGGQVNEKLFF. The DNA of the CDR3 is TGTGCCAGTAGTATAGGGGGACAGGTGAATGAAAAACTGTTTTTT.

The V call is TRBV6-1, the J call TRBJ1-2; TRBD1 matches at 7 bases. CDR3 length equals 14 residues. The germline V gene has CDR1 MNHNS and CDR2 SASEGT. J gave up 7 bases and V 1 base, and 6 bases lay outside the gene matches. CDR3 nucleotide sequence: TGTGCCAGCAGTGAAGTACGGCAGGGGGGTGGCTACACCTTC. Its protein product is CASSEVRQGGGYTF.

This clone was seen only once. The chain couples TRBV5-6 to TRBJ2-3; 10 nucleotides align to TRBD2. The V segment lost 4 bases and the J segment 4 bases; nucleotides outside the gene matches: 9. Germline V gene lookup returns CDR1 SGHDT and CDR2 YYEEEE. The CDR3 is 16 residues long. The CDR3 bases are TGTGCCAGCAGCCCTGGGGAGCGGGGGGGCGCAGATACGCAGTATTTT. It encodes CASSPGERGGADTQYF.

This clone was picked up a small number of times. The chain joins TRBV6-5 to TRBJ1-5, with 8 bases matching TRBD1. Germline CDR1 reads MNHEY; CDR2 reads SVGAGI. The CDR3 is 15 residues long. V lost 6 bases and J lost 9; bases outside the gene matches: 13. This CDR3 is CASSRLGQGGSPQHF. The CDR3, as DNA: TGTGCCAGCAGCCGCCTCGGACAGGGAGGATCGCCCCAGCATTTT.

A word on this clone: The same CDR3 can be traced to other DNA sequences in this sample. The chain uses TRBV6-5 and TRBJ1-5, with 11 bases that match TRBD1. Germline V gene sequence: CDR1 MNHEY, CDR2 SVGAGI. Trimming removed 6 bases from V and 2 bases from J; junction bases left unmatched: 3. This CDR3 is 15 amino acids long. DNA for the CDR3: TGTGCCAGCAGACGGACAGGGGGCGGCAATCAGCCCCAGCATTTT. It codes for CASRRTGGGNQPQHF.

This rearrangement joins TRBV9 to TRBJ1-2; 8 bases are a match to TRBD1. Germline V gene lookup returns CDR1 SGDLS and CDR2 YYNGEE. J was trimmed by 6 bases and V by 5 bases; bases with no gene match: 6. The CDR3 totals 13 residues. DNA of the CDR3: TGTGCCAGCAGAGGGACAGGAGAGAATGGCTACACCTTC. Translating gives CASRGTGENGYTF.

Concerning this clone itself: Germline is not matched at one junction end, which may reflect a read error. The chain couples TRBV7-9 to TRBJ2-5, with a possible D match to TRBD2 (6 bases). The CDR3 is 16 residues long. The germline V gene encodes CDR1 SEHNR and CDR2 FQNEAQ (reference sequence). The CDR3 reads CASSVAPLYGRETQYF. In nucleotides, the CDR3 is TGTGCCAGCAGCGTAGCCCCACTATACGGGAGAGAGACCCAGTACTTC. The variable domain in full, completed from reference TRBV7-9 and TRBJ2-5, reads DTGVSQNPRHKITKRGQNVTFRCDPISEHNRLYWYRQTLGQGPEFLTYFQNEAQLEKSRLLSDRFSAERPKGSFSTLEIQRTEQGDSAMYLCASSVAPLYGRETQYFGPGTRLLVL.

The V and J genes are TRBV19 and TRBJ2-7; 7 bases match TRBD1. This CDR3 spans 13 amino acids. CDR1 and CDR2 from the germline V gene are LNHDA and SQIVND (reference sequence). With 5 bases clipped from V and 3 bases from J, the junction kept 4 bases outside the gene matches. DNA of the CDR3: TGTGCCAGTAGTGGGGACAGACTCTACGAGCAGTACTTC. Its protein product is CASSGDRLYEQYF.

The chain uses TRBV11-2 and TRBJ2-5; D might be TRBD1 (7 bases). Trimming removed 6 bases from V and 0 bases from J, with 14 bases in between. The CDR3 length is 15 residues. Per germline, CDR1 SGHAT and CDR2 FQNNGV. The CDR3 protein is CASSSRGDYQETQYF. As DNA, the CDR3 is TGTGCCAGCAGTTCCAGGGGGGACTACCAAGAGACCCAGTACTTC.

J is TRBJ1-2 and V is TRBV6-1, with 9 bases identical to TRBD1. Germline values: CDR1 MNHNS, CDR2 SASEGT. This CDR3 contains 15 residues. After removal of 3 bases from V and 2 bases from J, the junction contained 4 bases not matched to a gene. CDR3 DNA: TGTGCCAGCAGTGATGCGGGGACAGGGAACTATGGCTACACCTTC. This gives the protein CASSDAGTGNYGYTF.

In nucleotides, the CDR3 is TGTGCCAGCAGTGTGGGCAGGGGGACCGGGGAGCTGTTTTTT. Translated, it gives CASSVGRGTGELFF. The chain uses TRBV2 and TRBJ2-2; TRBD1 matches 7 bases. V lost 4 bases and J lost 5; bases outside the gene matches: 4. There are 14 residues in the CDR3. Germline V gene sequence: CDR1 SNHLY, CDR2 FYNNEI.

The V call is TRBV5-1, the J call TRBJ2-7, with TRBD1 matching 9 bases. This CDR3 comprises 16 residues. Germline assignment: CDR1 SGHRS and CDR2 YFSETQ. V was pared by 4 bases and J by 0 bases, with 8 bases of the junction left unmatched. The CDR3: CASSMLQGASSYEQYF. In DNA form, the CDR3 reads TGCGCCAGCAGCATGCTACAGGGGGCTAGCTCCTACGAGCAGTACTTC. Drawing the rest from reference TRBV5-1 and TRBJ2-7, the complete variable domain is KAGVTQTPRYLIKTRGQQVTLSCSPISGHRSVSWYQQTPGQGLQFLFEYFSETQRNKGNFPGRFSGRQFSNSRSEMNVSTLELGDSALYLCASSMLQGASSYEQYFGPGTRLTVT.

A single count supports this clone. V and J are TRBV5-1 and TRBJ2-3; TRBD2 aligns across 12 bases. V trimming: 4 bases; J trimming: 4 bases; junction bases outside the gene matches: 16. The CDR3 is made up of 19 amino acids. Germline assignment: CDR1 SGHRS and CDR2 YFSETQ. CDR3 DNA: TGCGCCAGCAGCCCGGGACTAGCGGGCAGAGAGGTCCCCCCAGATACGCAGTATTTT. Encoded protein: CASSPGLAGREVPPDTQYF.

The V gene is TRBV4-3, the J gene TRBJ2-7; 10 nucleotides align to TRBD1. Per the germline V gene, CDR1 is LGHNA and CDR2 is YSLEER. The CDR3 sequence is 14 residues long. The V gene end was trimmed by 1 base and the J gene end by 6 bases; junction bases not matched to a gene: 3. The CDR3 here is CASSQARDRGEQYF. The CDR3 DNA sequence: TGCGCCAGCAGCCAAGCCCGGGACAGGGGCGAGCAGTACTTC.

This chain joins TRBV4-1 and TRBJ2-7; 8 positions agree with TRBD1. Germline V CDR1 and CDR2: MGHRA, YSYEKL. This CDR3 is built from 18 residues. Losses at the gene ends were 0 bases for V and 3 bases for J; bases not matched to a gene: 13. This CDR3 reads CASSQDPHGTGSGYEQYF. CDR3 nucleotides: TGCGCCAGCAGCCAAGATCCCCATGGGACAGGTTCGGGCTACGAGCAGTACTTC.

The chain is built from TRBV5-6 and TRBJ2-7; tentative D call: TRBD2 (6 bases). The CDR3 consists of 15 residues. V lost 0 bases and J 0 bases, leaving 10 bases between the germline ends. The germline V gene has CDR1 SGHDT and CDR2 YYEEEE. CDR3 bases: TGTGCCAGCAGCTTGGATTGGGGGGTCTCCTACGAGCAGTACTTC. It is translated as CASSLDWGVSYEQYF.

This chain links TRBV11-3 with TRBJ2-7, with 7 bases identical to TRBD1. The ends lost 1 base at V and 5 bases at J; junction bases unmatched: 11. The CDR3 is made up of 16 amino acids. Germline CDR1 and CDR2: SGHNT and YENEEA. Written as DNA, the CDR3 is TGTGCCAGCAGCTTAGTCGGCCAGGGGGTCCGACACGAGCAGTACTTC. The encoded protein is CASSLVGQGVRHEQYF.

The CDR3 spells CAIRGAGNYGYTF. CDR3 nucleotide sequence: TGTGCCATCAGAGGAGCAGGGAACTATGGCTACACCTTC. This sequence joins TRBV10-3 and TRBJ1-2, with D possibly TRBD1 on 5 matching bases. This CDR3 spans 13 amino acids. Germline loops: CDR1 ENHRY, CDR2 SYGVKD. Trimming took off 6 bases at V and 2 bases at J, with 10 bases between the two ends.

The V gene is TRBV9, the J gene TRBJ2-2; 16 bases map to TRBD2. This CDR3 is built from 19 residues. Germline CDR1 SGDLS, CDR2 YYNGEE. Unmatched junction bases numbered 6, after V lost 0 bases and J lost 4 bases. CDR3 in amino acids: CASSVDPGLAGGRTGELFF. In DNA form, the CDR3 reads TGTGCCAGCAGCGTAGATCCGGGACTAGCGGGGGGGCGCACCGGGGAGCTGTTTTTT. Together with reference TRBV9 and TRBJ2-2, the CDR3 gives the full variable domain: DSGVTQTPKHLITATGQRVTLRCSPRSGDLSVYWYQQSLDQGLQFLIQYYNGEERAKGNILERFSAQQFPDLHSELNLSSLELGDSALYFCASSVDPGLAGGRTGELFFGEGSRLTVL.

The chain carries TRBV2 and TRBJ2-7; 13 bases match TRBD2. The CDR3 sequence is 14 residues long. The trim removed 4 bases at V and 4 bases at J, leaving 1 base unmatched. Germline-derived CDR1 and CDR2 are SNHLY and FYNNEI. CDR3 DNA sequence: TGTGCCAGCAGTGGGACTAGCGGGAGTTACGAGCAGTACTTC. This codes for CASSGTSGSYEQYF.

The V call is TRBV2, the J call TRBJ1-1; D unclear. The V and J ends lost 5 bases and 5 bases respectively, with 18 bases between them. This CDR3 has 15 amino acids. Germline V gives CDR1 SNHLY, CDR2 FYNNEI. CDR3 protein: CASSRSSPAGTEAFF. The CDR3, as DNA: TGTGCCAGCAGTCGTTCGAGCCCGGCGGGTACTGAAGCTTTCTTT.

The chain combines TRBV25-1 with TRBJ1-2; TRBD1 matches at 8 bases. From germline, CDR1 is MGHDK and CDR2 SYGVNS. With 5 bases clipped from V and 0 bases from J, the junction kept 8 bases outside the gene matches. The CDR3 consists of 16 residues. The CDR3 loop is CASSSKDRDTNYGYTF. The CDR3 region has the DNA TGTGCCAGCAGTTCAAAGGACAGGGACACTAACTATGGCTACACCTTC.